Given below is one T cell receptor beta chain in context. The data originate from a study of blood T cell repertoires in COVID-19. Sequenced by immunoSEQ multiplex PCR; TCRdb stores in-frame clones only, minus some. The table includes around 300,000 clones, roughly 86% detected once. The CDR3 consists of 15 residues. J gave up 0 bases and V 3 bases, and 4 bases lay outside the gene matches. Per the germline V gene, CDR1 is WSHSY and CDR2 is SAAADI. This clonotype originated in a woman aged 18-35 years who had recovered from COVID-19. The chain is built from TRBV10-2 and TRBJ1-2; 7 positions agree with TRBD1. What was sequenced was PBMCs or T cells enriched from blood (not recorded which). In DNA form, the CDR3 reads TGCGCCAGCAGTGACAGGGGGATCCCTAACTATGGCTACACCTTC. Amino acid sequence: CASSDRGIPNYGYTF.